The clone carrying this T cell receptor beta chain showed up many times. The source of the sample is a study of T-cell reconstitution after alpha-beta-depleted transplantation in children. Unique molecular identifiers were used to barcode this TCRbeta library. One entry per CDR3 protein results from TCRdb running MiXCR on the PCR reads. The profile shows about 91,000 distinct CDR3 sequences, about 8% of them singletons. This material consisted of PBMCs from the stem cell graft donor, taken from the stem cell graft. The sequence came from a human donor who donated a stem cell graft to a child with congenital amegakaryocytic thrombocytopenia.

The CDR3 loop reads CASSLRLGLFNNEQFF. The CDR3 coding sequence is TGTGCCAGCAGTTTAAGATTGGGGTTGTTCAACAATGAGCAGTTCTTC. The V gene is TRBV12-3 or TRBV12-4, the J gene TRBJ2-1, with D unresolved. Trimming cost V 2 bases and J 5 bases, with 16 bases left between them. This CDR3 region has 16 residues.